This T cell receptor beta chain comes out of a study of blood T cell repertoires in COVID-19. The trim removed 10 bases at V and 3 bases at J, leaving 9 bases unmatched. Germline CDR1 ENHRY, CDR2 SYGVKD. CDR3 length: 14 residues. As processed by the authors: Amplification of reference gene primers was used by the study to estimate nucleated cell counts. Sequenced by immunoSEQ multiplex PCR; TCRdb stores in-frame clones only, minus some. V and J calls and clone size follow that table, whereas D and trimming were derived from the DNA. The sample records roughly 200,000 clones, 88% being singletons. This TCR derives from a man between 65 and 79 years old with acute or convalescent COVID-19. The specimen was peripheral blood. The rearrangement uses TRBV10-3 and TRBJ2-3, with 8 bases lining up with TRBD2. Here the CDR3 DNA reads TGTGCCACGAGGGACGGGAGGGGTACAGATACGCAGTATTTT. Amino acid sequence: CATRDGRGTDTQYF.